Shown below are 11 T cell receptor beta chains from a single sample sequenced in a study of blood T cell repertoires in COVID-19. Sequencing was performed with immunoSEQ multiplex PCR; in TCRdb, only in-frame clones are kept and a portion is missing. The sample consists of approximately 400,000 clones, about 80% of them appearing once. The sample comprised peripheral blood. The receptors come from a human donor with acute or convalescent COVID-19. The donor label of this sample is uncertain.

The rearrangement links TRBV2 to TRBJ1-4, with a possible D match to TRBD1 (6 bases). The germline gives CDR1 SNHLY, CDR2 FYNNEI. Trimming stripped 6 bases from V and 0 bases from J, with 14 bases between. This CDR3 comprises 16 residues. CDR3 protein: CASRETGAATNEKLFF. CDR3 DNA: TGTGCCAGCAGGGAGACAGGCGCTGCAACTAATGAAAAACTGTTTTTT. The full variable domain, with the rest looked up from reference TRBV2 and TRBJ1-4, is EPEVTQTPSHQVTQMGQEVILRCVPISNHLYFYWYRQILGQKVEFLVSFYNNEISEKSEIFDDQFSVERPDGSNFTLKIRSTKLEDSAMYFCASRETGAATNEKLFFGSGTQLSVL.

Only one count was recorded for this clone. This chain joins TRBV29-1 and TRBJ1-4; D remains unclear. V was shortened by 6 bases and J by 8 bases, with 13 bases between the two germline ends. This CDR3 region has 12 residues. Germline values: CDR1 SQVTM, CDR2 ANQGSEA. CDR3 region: CSVSGGTEKLFF. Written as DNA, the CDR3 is TGCAGCGTATCAGGTGGAACCGAAAAACTGTTTTTT.

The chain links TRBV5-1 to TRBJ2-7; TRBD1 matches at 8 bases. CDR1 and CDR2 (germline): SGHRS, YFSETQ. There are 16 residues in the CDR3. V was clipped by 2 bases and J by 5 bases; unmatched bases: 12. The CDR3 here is CASSLWRGQGAHEQYF. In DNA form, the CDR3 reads TGCGCCAGCAGCTTATGGCGTGGACAGGGTGCCCACGAGCAGTACTTC.

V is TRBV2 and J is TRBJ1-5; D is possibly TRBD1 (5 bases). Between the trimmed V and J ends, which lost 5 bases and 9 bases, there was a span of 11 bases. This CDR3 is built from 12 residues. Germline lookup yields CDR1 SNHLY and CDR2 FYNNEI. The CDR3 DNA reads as TGTGCCAGCAGTCCCGACAGTCGGCCCCAGCATTTT. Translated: CASSPDSRPQHF.

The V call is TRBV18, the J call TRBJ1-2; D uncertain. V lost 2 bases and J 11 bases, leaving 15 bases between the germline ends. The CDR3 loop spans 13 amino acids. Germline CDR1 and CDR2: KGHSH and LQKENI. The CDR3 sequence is CASSPGDLAVYTF. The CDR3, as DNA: TGTGCCAGCTCACCAGGTGACTTGGCCGTGTACACCTTC.

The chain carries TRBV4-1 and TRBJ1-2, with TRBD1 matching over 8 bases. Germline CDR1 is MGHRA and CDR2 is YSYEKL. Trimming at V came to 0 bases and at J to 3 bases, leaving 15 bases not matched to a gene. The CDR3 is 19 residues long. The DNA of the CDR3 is TGCGCCAGCAGCCAAGATCGAGTAGGGACAGGCCATGTGTACTATGGCTACACCTTC. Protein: CASSQDRVGTGHVYYGYTF.

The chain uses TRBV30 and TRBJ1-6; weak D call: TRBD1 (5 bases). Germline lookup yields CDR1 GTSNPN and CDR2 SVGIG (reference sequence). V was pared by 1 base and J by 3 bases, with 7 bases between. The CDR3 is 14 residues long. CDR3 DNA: TGTGCCTGGAGTGCCGGGGGCTATAATTCACCCCTCCACTTT. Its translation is CAWSAGGYNSPLHF.

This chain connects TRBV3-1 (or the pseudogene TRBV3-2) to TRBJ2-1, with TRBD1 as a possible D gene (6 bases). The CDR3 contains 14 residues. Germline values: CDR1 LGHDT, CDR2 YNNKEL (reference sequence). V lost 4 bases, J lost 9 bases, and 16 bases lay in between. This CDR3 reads CASSLSAGTPEQFF. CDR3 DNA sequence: TGTGCCAGCAGCCTGAGCGCTGGGACACCTGAGCAGTTCTTC.

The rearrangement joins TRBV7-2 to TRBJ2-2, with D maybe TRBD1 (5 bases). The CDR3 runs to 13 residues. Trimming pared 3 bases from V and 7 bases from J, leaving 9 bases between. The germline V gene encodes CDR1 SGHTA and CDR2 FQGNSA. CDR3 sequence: CASSFAGHGELFF. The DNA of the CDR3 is TGTGCCAGCAGCTTCGCCGGACACGGGGAGCTGTTTTTT.

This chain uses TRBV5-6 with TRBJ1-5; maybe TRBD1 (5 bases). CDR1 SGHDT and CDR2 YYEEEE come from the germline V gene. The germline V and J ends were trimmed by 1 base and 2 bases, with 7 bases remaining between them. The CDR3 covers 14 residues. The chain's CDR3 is CASSLHRRNQPQHF. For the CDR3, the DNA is TGTGCCAGCAGCTTGCACAGGCGCAATCAGCCCCAGCATTTT.

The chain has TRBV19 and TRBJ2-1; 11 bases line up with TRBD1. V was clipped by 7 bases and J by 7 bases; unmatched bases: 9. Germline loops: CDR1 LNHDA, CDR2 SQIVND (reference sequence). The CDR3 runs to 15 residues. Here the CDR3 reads CASNRDRGFGNEQFF. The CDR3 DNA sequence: TGTGCCAGTAATCGGGACAGGGGGTTCGGGAATGAGCAGTTCTTC.